The T cell receptor beta chain under discussion was sequenced for a study of OX40 agonist ivuxolimab in advanced cancers. Overall study: Ivuxolimab, an antibody that agonizes OX40 (CD134), was administered to the patients. Each patient was given ivuxolimab into a vein every 2 weeks, at 0.01 to 10 mg/kg.

Concerning this clone: The antigen is undetermined.

Germline V lookup: CDR1 MGHRA, CDR2 YSYEKL. V was shortened by 1 base and J by 6 bases, with 7 bases between the two germline ends. The CDR3 loop spans 13 amino acids. Method: immunoSEQ multiplex PCR; TCRdb's copy keeps in-frame clones and lacks some. The profile shows about 33,000 clones, approximately 84% of them singletons. Broader study findings: Both CD4+ and CD8+ T cell populations in blood had undergone clonal expansion by week 6 at 0.1 to 3.0 mg/kg.

Sequenced here: CD4+ or CD8+ T cells sorted from blood, sampled in a trial of the OX40 agonist ivuxolimab. This sequence originates from an adult with an advanced solid tumor such as melanoma, head and neck, liver or kidney cancer. The chain combines TRBV4-1 with TRBJ1-5; D not resolved. This CDR3 reads CASSQGFTQPQHF. In DNA, the CDR3 is TGCGCCAGCAGCCAAGGGTTTACTCAGCCCCAGCATTTT.